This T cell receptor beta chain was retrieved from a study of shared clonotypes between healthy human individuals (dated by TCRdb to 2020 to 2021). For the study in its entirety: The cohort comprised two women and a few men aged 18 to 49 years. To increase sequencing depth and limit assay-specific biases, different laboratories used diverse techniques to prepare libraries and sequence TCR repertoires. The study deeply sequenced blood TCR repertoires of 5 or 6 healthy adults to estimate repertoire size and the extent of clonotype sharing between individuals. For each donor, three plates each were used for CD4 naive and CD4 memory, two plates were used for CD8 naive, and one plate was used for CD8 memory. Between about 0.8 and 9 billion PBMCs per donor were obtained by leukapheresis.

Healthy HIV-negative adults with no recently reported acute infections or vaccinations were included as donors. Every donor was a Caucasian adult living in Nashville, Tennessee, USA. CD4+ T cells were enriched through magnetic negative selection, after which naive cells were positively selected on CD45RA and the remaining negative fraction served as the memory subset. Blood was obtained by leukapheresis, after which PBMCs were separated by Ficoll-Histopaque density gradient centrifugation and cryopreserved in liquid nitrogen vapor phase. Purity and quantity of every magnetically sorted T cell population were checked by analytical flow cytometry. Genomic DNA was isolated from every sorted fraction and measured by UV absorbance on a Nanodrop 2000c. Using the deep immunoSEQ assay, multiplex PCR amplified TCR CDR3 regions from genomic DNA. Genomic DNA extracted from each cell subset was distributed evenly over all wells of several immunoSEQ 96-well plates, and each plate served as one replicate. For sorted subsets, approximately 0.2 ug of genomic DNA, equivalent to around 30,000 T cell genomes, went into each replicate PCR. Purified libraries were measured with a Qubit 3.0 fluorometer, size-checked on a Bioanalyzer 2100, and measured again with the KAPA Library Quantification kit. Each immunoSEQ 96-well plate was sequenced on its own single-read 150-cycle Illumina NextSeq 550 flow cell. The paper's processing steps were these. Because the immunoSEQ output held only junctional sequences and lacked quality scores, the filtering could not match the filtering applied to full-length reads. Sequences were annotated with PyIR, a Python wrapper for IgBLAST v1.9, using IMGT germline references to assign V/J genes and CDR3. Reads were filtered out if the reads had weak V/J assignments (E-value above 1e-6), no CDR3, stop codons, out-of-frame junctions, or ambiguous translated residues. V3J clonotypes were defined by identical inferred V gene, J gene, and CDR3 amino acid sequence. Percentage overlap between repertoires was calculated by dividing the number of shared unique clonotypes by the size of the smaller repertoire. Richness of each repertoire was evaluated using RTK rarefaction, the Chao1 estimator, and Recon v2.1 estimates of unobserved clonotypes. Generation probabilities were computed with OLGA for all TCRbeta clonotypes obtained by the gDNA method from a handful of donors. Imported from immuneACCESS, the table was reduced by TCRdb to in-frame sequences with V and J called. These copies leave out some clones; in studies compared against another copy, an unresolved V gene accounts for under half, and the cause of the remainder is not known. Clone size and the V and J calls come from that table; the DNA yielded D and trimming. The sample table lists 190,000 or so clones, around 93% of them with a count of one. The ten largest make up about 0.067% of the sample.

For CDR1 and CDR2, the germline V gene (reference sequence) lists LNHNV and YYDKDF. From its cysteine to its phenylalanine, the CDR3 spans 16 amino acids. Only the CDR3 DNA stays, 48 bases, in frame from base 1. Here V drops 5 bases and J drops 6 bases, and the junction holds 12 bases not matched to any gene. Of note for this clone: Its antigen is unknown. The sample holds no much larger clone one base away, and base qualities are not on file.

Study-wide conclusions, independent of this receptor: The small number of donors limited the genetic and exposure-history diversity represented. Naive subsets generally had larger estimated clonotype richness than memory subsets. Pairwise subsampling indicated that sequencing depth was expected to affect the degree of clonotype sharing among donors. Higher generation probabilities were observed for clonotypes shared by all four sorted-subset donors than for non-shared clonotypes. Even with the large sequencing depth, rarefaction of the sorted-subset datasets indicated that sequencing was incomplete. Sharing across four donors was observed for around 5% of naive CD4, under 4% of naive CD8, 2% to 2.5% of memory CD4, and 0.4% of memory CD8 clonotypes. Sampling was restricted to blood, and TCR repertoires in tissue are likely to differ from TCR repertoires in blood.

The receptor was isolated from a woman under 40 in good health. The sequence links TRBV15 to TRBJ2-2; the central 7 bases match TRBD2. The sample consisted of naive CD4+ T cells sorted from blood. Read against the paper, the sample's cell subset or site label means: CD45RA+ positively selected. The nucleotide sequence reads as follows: TGTGCCACCAGCCCCCACAGCGCGGGGGTCGCCGGGGAGCTGTTTTTT. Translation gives CATSPHSAGVAGELFF.